This T cell receptor (beta chain) appears in the sequencing data of a study of siplizumab effects on memory and regulatory T cells. Coculturing at 37°C lasted about six days for the mixed lymphocyte reaction cells. Turning to this clone: Its antigen remains unknown.

TCRdb's table, derived via immunoSEQ multiplex PCR, lists solely in-frame clones and lacks some. The data hold some 9,900 clones, with about 43% observed a single time. The TCR originated in a human donor in good health; the cells came from an allogeneic mixed lymphocyte reaction. Sequenced material: CFSE-low (dividing) CD4+ T cells sorted from an allogeneic mixed lymphocyte reaction.

The chain's CDR3 is CATPGLAGDIWSYEQYF. As DNA, the CDR3 is TGTGCCACCCCCGGACTAGCGGGAGATATATGGTCCTACGAGCAGTACTTC. The chain combines TRBV7-6 with TRBJ2-7, with 13 nucleotides matching TRBD2. The CDR3 runs 17 residues. J was trimmed by 1 base and V by 10 bases; bases with no gene match: 13. Germline V lookup: CDR1 SGHVS, CDR2 FNYEAQ. Supplemented by reference TRBV7-6 and TRBJ2-7, the full variable domain reads GAGVSQSPRYKVTKRGQDVALRCDPISGHVSLYWYRQALGQGPEFLTYFNYEAQQDKSGLPNDRFSAERPEGSISTLTIQRTEQRDSAMYRCATPGLAGDIWSYEQYFGPGTRLTVT.